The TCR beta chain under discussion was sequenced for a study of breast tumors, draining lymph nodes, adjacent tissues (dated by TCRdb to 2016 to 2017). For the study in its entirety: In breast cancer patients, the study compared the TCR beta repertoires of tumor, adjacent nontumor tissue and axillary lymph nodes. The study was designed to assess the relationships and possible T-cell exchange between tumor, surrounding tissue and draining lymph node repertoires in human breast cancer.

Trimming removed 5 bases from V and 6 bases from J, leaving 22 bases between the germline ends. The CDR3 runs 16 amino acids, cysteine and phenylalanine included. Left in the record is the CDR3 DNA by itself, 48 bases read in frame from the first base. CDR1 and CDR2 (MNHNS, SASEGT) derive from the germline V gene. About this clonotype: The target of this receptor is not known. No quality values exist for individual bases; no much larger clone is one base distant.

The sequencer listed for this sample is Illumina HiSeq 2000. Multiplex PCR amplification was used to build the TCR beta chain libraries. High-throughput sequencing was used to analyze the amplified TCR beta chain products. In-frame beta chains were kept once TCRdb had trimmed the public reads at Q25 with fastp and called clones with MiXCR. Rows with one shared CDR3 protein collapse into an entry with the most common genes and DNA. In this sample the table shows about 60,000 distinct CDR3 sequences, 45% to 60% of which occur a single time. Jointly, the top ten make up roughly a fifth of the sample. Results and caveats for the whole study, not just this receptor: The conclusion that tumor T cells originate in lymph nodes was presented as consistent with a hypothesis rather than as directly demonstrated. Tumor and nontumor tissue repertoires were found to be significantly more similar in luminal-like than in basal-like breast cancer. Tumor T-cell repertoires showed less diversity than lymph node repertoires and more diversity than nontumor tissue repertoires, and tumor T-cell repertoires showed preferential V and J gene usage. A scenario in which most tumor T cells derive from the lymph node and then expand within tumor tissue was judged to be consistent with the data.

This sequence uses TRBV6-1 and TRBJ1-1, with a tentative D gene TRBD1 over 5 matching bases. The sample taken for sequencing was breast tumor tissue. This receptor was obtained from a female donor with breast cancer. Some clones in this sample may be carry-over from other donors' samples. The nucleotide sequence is TGTGCCAGCAGTATTACCGCGCTTTTGGGACCTGCTGAAGCTTTCTTT. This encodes CASSITALLGPAEAFF.